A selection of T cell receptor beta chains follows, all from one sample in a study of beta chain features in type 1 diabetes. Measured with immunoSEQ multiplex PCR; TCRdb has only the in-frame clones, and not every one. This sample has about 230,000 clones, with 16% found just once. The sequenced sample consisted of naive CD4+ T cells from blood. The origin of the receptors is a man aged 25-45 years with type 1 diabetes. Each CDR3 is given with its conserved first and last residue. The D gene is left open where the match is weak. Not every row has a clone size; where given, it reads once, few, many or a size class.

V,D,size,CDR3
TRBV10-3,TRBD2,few,CAISESASGRETQYF
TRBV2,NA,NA,CASGTGASTDTQYF
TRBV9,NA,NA,CASSPGTKQETQYF
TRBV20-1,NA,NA,CSAPREPEQFF
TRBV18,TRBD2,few,CASSPTGGRYEQYF
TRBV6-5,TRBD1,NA,CASSYWDAQGDEQFF
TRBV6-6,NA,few,CASKDTVLDNEQFF
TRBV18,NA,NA,CASSPPGTENTEAFF
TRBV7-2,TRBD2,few,CASSRTSGSRWFF
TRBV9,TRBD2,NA,CASSSRLAETQYF
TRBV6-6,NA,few,CASSPSPDTQYF
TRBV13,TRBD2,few,CASSPRAGGTDTQYF
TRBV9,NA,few,CASSVAGSGSSTDTQYF
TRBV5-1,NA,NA,CASSLAGLSYNEQFF
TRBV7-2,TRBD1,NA,CASSWTGRTDTQYF
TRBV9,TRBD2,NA,CASSVGTSAGTGELFF
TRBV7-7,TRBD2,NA,CASSPTSGRAQYF
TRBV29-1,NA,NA,CSVTGRANYGYTF
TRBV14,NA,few,CASSQDQGWRDTQYF
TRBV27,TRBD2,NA,CASSSSGRGNEQFF
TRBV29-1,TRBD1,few,CSVGMQGGQPQHF
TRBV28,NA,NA,CASSSRTRLGVRQYF
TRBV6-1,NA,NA,CASRGVNSGANVLTF
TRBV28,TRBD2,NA,CASKGGVVETQYF
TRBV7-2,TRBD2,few,CASSFASGPTYEQYF
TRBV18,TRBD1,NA,CASSGPGQLPYEQYF
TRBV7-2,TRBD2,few,CASSVSGIETQYF
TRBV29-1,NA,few,CSVGPGWGMNTEAFF
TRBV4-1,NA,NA,CASSPPGTLREQYF
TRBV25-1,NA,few,CASSRGDGYTF
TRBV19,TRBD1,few,CASSIPDRVKQFF
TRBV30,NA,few,CAWSRTPSYEQYF
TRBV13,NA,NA,CASSTPARQTFF
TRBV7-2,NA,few,CASSPPTYEQFF
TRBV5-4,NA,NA,CASSSDSYEQYF
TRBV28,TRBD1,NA,CASSSTGDSGANVLTF
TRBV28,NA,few,CASSSRPFKTGTDTQYF
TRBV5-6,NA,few,CASSFRDTGELFF
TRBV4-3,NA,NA,CASSRIKAGNSHNEQFF
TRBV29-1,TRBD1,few,CSVSPGQGDEQYF
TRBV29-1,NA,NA,CSVVQGQETQYF
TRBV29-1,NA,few,CSVVALRFTDTQYF
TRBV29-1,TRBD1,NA,CSVPGQVDTEAFF
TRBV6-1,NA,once,CASSPLQGSSYEQYF
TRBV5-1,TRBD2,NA,CASSEGTTDGETQYF
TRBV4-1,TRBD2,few,CASSQDASGRRNEQFF
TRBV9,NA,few,CASSVRLDSGNTIYF
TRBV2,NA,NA,CASSEGADTQYF
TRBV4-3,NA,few,CASATGTYNYNEQFF
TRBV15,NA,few,CATSRESGSHNEQFF
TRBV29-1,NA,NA,CSARPVGPGELFF
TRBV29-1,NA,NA,CSVEADGTDTQYF
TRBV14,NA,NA,CASSRDRPYGYTF
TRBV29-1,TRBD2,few,CSVGSTSGKTDTQYF
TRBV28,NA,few,CAVGVTEAFF
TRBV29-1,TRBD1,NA,CSATKQGGENIQYF
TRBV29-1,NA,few,CSVDGPGEVNEKLFF
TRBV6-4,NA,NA,CASSVSYMRELFF
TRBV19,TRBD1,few,CASSLGTGPGYTF
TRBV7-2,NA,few,CAITDRGVQETQYF